This paragraph reports one TCR beta chain. The CDR3 sequence is 16 residues long. The assay was immunoSEQ multiplex PCR, and TCRdb's table has in-frame clones only and misses some. The table records approximately 29,000 clones, 93% of them present only once. This entry is derived from a study of blood T cell repertoires in COVID-19. Study information: The samples span acute and convalescent COVID-19 from the United States, Italy and Spain.

This sequence originates from a woman aged 70-85 years with COVID-19, enrolled during active disease. The sample consisted of peripheral blood. The chain has TRBV21-1 and TRBJ2-7; the table's D call, TRBD1, was not checked against the DNA. TRBV21-1 is listed as a pseudogene. The CDR3 loop reads CASSKAGRQGKNEQYF. In DNA, the CDR3 is TGTGCCAGCAGCAAAGCAGGCCGACAGGGTAAGAACGAGCAGTACTTC.